These 13 T cell receptor beta chains were sequenced from one sample in a study of cytotoxic CD8 clonotypes in ibrutinib-treated CLL. The repertoire was sequenced with immunoSEQ multiplex PCR; TCRdb's copy has only in-frame clones and lacks some. Of 300,000 to 400,000 clones in the sample, 67% were seen once. The sequencing used PBMCs, collected after 36 months of ibrutinib treatment. Receptor source: a human donor with chronic lymphocytic leukemia.

This clone was counted a few times. This chain uses TRBV19 with TRBJ2-5; 10 bases map to TRBD1. Germline V gives CDR1 LNHDA, CDR2 SQIVND (reference sequence). This CDR3 region has 13 residues. The junction had 4 bases not matched to a gene; V was cut back by 8 bases and J by 4 bases. This CDR3 is CASARDRGETQYF. In DNA, the CDR3 is TGTGCCAGTGCCCGGGACAGGGGAGAGACCCAGTACTTC.

Of note for this clone: This CDR3 is also generated by other DNA sequences in the sample. The chain combines TRBV7-2 with TRBJ2-1; 7 positions agree with TRBD2. The J segment lost 0 bases and the V segment lost 2 bases, leaving 4 bases of the junction unmatched. The germline gives CDR1 SGHTA, CDR2 FQGNSA. The CDR3 sequence is 16 residues long. CDR3 residues: CASSLLGGSSYNEQFF. CDR3 in DNA: TGTGCCAGCAGCTTACTTGGCGGGAGCTCCTACAATGAGCAGTTCTTC.

This chain links TRBV5-1 with TRBJ1-4, with D maybe TRBD1 (6 bases). Per germline, CDR1 SGHRS and CDR2 YFSETQ. CDR3 length equals 15 residues. With 6 bases removed from V and 4 bases from J, the gap between germline ends came to 16 bases. The CDR3, as DNA: TGCGCCAGCACCCTGGGGGGCAGCAGTAATGAAAAACTGTTTTTT. This codes for CASTLGGSSNEKLFF.

To note about this clone: The sample contains more than one DNA sequence encoding this CDR3. The chain links TRBV11-3 to TRBJ2-3; 8 nucleotides match TRBD2. V lost 5 bases and J lost 4; bases outside the gene matches: 5. Germline V CDR1 and CDR2: SGHNT, YENEEA. The CDR3 is 14 residues long. CDR3 residues: CASSPLAGSDTQYF. The CDR3 bases are TGTGCCAGCAGCCCGCTAGCGGGTTCAGATACGCAGTATTTT.

This clone has a handful of counts. J is TRBJ2-1 and V is TRBV6-1, with unresolved D. The V end lost 7 bases, the J end lost 2 bases, and 12 bases lay between the germline ends. From germline, CDR1 is MNHNS and CDR2 SASEGT. This CDR3 spans 14 amino acids. Written as DNA, the CDR3 is TGTGCCAGCACAAGGACGCAGACCTACAATGAGCAGTTCTTC. This encodes CASTRTQTYNEQFF.

V is TRBV29-1 and J is TRBJ1-4; D remains unclear. Germline V gene data show CDR1 as SQVTM and CDR2 as ANQGSEA. The CDR3 contains 12 residues. Trimming pared 6 bases from V and 1 base from J, leaving 6 bases between. CDR3 in DNA: TGCAGCGTAAGACGAACTAATGAAAAACTGTTTTTT. It codes for CSVRRTNEKLFF.

This clone was counted between two and nine times. This chain links TRBV5-6 with TRBJ1-4; D gene ambiguous. CDR1 and CDR2 from the germline V gene are SGHDT and YYEEEE. The ends were cut back, 1 base at V and 16 bases at J, with 20 bases in the middle. This CDR3 has 14 amino acids. The CDR3 DNA reads TGTGCCAGCAGCTTGAGGTGGCAGGCGCCGGGAAGGTTTTTT. It is translated as CASSLRWQAPGRFF.

The V call is TRBV7-8, the J call TRBJ2-5; D possibly uses TRBD1 or TRBD2 (5 bases each). V lost 0 bases and J 7 bases, leaving 18 bases between the germline ends. This CDR3 spans 16 amino acids. Germline V gene data show CDR1 as SGHVS and CDR2 as FQNEAQ. The CDR3 spells CASSLAPGTAPGTQYF. The CDR3 bases are TGTGCCAGCAGCTTAGCTCCCGGGACGGCGCCGGGGACCCAGTACTTC. Filled out from reference TRBV7-8 and TRBJ2-5, the complete variable domain reads GAGVSQSPRYKVAKRGQDVALRCDPISGHVSLFWYQQALGQGPEFLTYFQNEAQLDKSGLPSDRFFAERPEGSVSTLKIQRTQQEDSAVYLCASSLAPGTAPGTQYFGPGTRLLVL.

This chain joins TRBV10-1 and TRBJ2-7; D remains ambiguous. The CDR3 sequence is 13 residues long. Germline assignment: CDR1 WNHNN and CDR2 SYGVQD (reference sequence). Deletions cut 0 bases from V and 8 bases from J, with 11 bases between. The CDR3 DNA sequence: TGCGCCAGCAGTGAGTCGCCTATCTCCAAGCAGTACTTC. Amino acids: CASSESPISKQYF.

The chain carries TRBV11-1 and TRBJ2-1, with 10 bases matching TRBD2. Germline CDR1 SGHAT, CDR2 FQDESV (reference sequence). J was trimmed by 6 bases and V by 6 bases; bases with no gene match: 5. This CDR3 comprises 14 residues. The CDR3 here is CASSSSGSPNEQFF. The CDR3 DNA is TGTGCCAGCAGTTCTAGCGGGAGTCCCAATGAGCAGTTCTTC.

CDR3 loop: CASSHGGASYNEQFF. The CDR3 nucleotides are TGTGCCAGCAGCCACGGTGGGGCCTCCTACAATGAGCAGTTCTTC. The chain joins TRBV7-9 to TRBJ2-1, with D perhaps matching TRBD1 (5 bases). With 5 bases removed from V and 0 bases from J, the gap between germline ends came to 11 bases. The CDR3 spans 15 residues. Per germline, CDR1 SEHNR and CDR2 FQNEAQ (reference sequence).

This sequence joins TRBV15 and TRBJ2-2; unclear D gene. The CDR3 is 14 residues long. Per germline, CDR1 LNHNV and CDR2 YYDKDF (reference sequence). Trimming removed 5 bases at V and 2 bases at J, with 9 bases between. CDR3 bases: TGTGCCACCAGCCCACGGGTTAACACCGGGGAGCTGTTTTTT. Its protein is CATSPRVNTGELFF. The whole variable domain, remainder taken from reference TRBV15 and TRBJ2-2, is DAMVIQNPRYQVTQFGKPVTLSCSQTLNHNVMYWYQQKSSQAPKLLFHYYDKDFNNEADTPDNFQSRRPNTSFCFLDIRSPGLGDTAMYLCATSPRVNTGELFFGEGSRLTVL.

This chain joins TRBV29-1 and TRBJ2-5, with D possibly TRBD2 on 5 matching bases. Germline CDR1 reads SQVTM; CDR2 reads ANQGSEA. The CDR3 loop spans 15 amino acids. The ends were cut back, 4 bases at V and 4 bases at J, with 19 bases in the middle. Here the CDR3 DNA reads TGCAGCGTTGCCTCACGGGAAGGAAGAGGAGAGACCCAGTACTTC. Translated, it gives CSVASREGRGETQYF.